Described below is a single TCR beta chain sequence and its context. Germline V gene data show CDR1 as SGHRS and CDR2 as YFSETQ. This CDR3 region has 15 residues. Trimming removed 6 bases at V and 4 bases at J, with 16 bases between. This record comes from a study of blood T cell repertoires in COVID-19. As originally analysed: Scientists estimated how many nucleated cells there were by amplifying reference gene primers. Some clones are missing from TCRdb's copy, which holds only in-frame ones; the method was immunoSEQ multiplex PCR. V and J calls plus clone size are reproduced from that table; the DNA served to infer D and trimming. The sample contains tens of thousands of clones, about 91% of which appear only once.

This clonotype was obtained from a woman of 80 years or more with acute or convalescent COVID-19. Sequencing input: peripheral blood. The rearrangement links TRBV5-1 to TRBJ2-2, with D perhaps matching TRBD1 (7 bases). The CDR3 protein is CASTGGTVPTGELFF. CDR3 DNA sequence: TGCGCCAGCACAGGAGGGACAGTCCCCACCGGGGAGCTGTTTTTT.